Listed below are T cell receptor beta chains from one sample, sequenced in a study of Ad26.COV2.S vaccination and SARS-CoV-2 variants. TCRdb keeps only in-frame clones here, not all; method: immunoSEQ multiplex PCR. The sample lists 97,000 or so clones; around 81% were seen once. This material consisted of peripheral blood, taken after recovery from COVID-19. These receptors came from a human donor who had recovered from COVID-19. CDR3s include the opening cysteine and the closing phenylalanine or tryptophan. D genes are given only for firm matches. Some rows have no size entry. The others give once, few or many, or a class for an expanded clone.

V	size	D	J	CDR3	DNA
TRBV6-2/TRBV6-3	.	.	TRBJ2-2	CASSHGEGLKAGELFF	TGTGCCAGCAGCCATGGAGAGGGGCTGAAGGCCGGGGAGCTGTTTTTT
TRBV6-5	.	TRBD1	TRBJ2-1	CASSNGQGTAFF	TGTGCCAGCAGTAACGGACAGGGAACAGCGTTCTTC
TRBV5-1	few	TRBD2	TRBJ2-1	CASSASGGANEQFF	TGCGCCAGCAGCGCTAGCGGGGGGGCCAATGAGCAGTTCTTC
TRBV19	.	.	TRBJ2-5	CASSPPGVVETQYF	TGTGCCAGTAGCCCGCCCGGGGTCGTTGAGACCCAGTACTTC
TRBV7-6	.	TRBD1	TRBJ2-2	CASIRSGQGAAGELFF	TGTGCCAGCATCCGCTCGGGTCAGGGGGCGGCCGGGGAGCTGTTTTTT
TRBV13	.	.	TRBJ2-5	CASSFNLGGQETQYF	TGTGCCAGCAGCTTCAATTTGGGGGGCCAAGAGACCCAGTACTTC
TRBV10-2	.	.	TRBJ2-5	CASSEANPRMETQYF	TGCGCCAGCAGTGAGGCCAATCCTAGGATGGAGACCCAGTACTTC
TRBV2	.	.	TRBJ1-2	CASRFQSNYGYTF	TGTGCCAGCAGGTTTCAGTCTAACTATGGCTACACCTTC
TRBV11-2	.	.	TRBJ1-5	CASSALRRTSNQPQHF	TGTGCCAGCAGCGCTCTGAGGAGGACTAGCAATCAGCCCCAGCATTTT
TRBV5-6	.	TRBD2	TRBJ2-1	CASRGLAGASYNEQFF	TGTGCCAGCAGAGGGTTAGCGGGGGCCTCCTACAATGAGCAGTTCTTC
TRBV6-5	.	.	TRBJ2-7	CASSYVGTLPGEQYF	TGTGCCAGCAGTTACGTTGGGACCCTACCTGGCGAGCAGTACTTC
TRBV30	.	.	TRBJ2-7	CAWTAVKGDFGAYEQYF	TGTGCCTGGACCGCCGTAAAAGGGGATTTTGGGGCCTACGAGCAGTACTTC
TRBV4-3	few	.	TRBJ2-7	CASSQGEGDPYEQYF	TGCGCCAGCAGCCAAGGGGAGGGGGACCCCTACGAGCAGTACTTC
TRBV7-8	few	.	TRBJ2-5	CASSQVRETQYF	TGTGCCAGCAGCCAGGTCAGGGAGACCCAGTACTTC
TRBV7-9	.	.	TRBJ2-3	CASSLAGATDTQYF	TGTGCCAGCAGCTTAGCCGGGGCAACAGATACGCAGTATTTT
TRBV25-1	.	TRBD1	TRBJ1-5	CASSDTGDAQPQHF	TGTGCCAGCAGTGATACAGGGGATGCTCAGCCCCAGCATTTT
TRBV21-1	.	.	TRBJ2-1	CASSPRRDESHNEQFF	TGTGCCAGCAGCCCCCGAAGGGACGAATCTCACAATGAGCAGTTCTTC
TRBV28	once	.	TRBJ1-4	CASRATNEKLFF	TGTGCCAGCAGAGCTACTAATGAAAAACTGTTTTTT
TRBV4-2	.	.	TRBJ2-2	CASSPGQGGSTGELFF	TGTGCCAGCAGCCCCGGCCAGGGGGGATCCACCGGGGAGCTGTTTTTT
TRBV5-1	.	.	TRBJ1-4	CASSLEWVGEKLFF	TGCGCCAGCAGCTTGGAGTGGGTTGGTGAAAAACTGTTTTTT
TRBV3-1/TRBV3-2	.	.	TRBJ1-6	CASSQGHTLGSPLHF	TGTGCCAGCAGCCAAGGACATACGCTAGGTTCACCCCTCCACTTT
TRBV9	.	.	TRBJ1-4	CASSARWGEKLFF	TGTGCCAGCAGCGCGCGGTGGGGTGAAAAACTGTTTTTT
TRBV3-1/TRBV3-2	.	.	TRBJ2-2	CASSQATPGELFF	TGTGCCAGCAGCCAAGCCACCCCCGGGGAGCTGTTTTTT
TRBV4-3	.	.	TRBJ2-7	CASSQGTQVEQYF	TGCGCCAGCAGCCAAGGGACACAGGTCGAGCAGTACTTC
TRBV12-3/TRBV12-4	few	.	TRBJ1-4	CASSRSAWEKLFF	TGTGCCAGCAGTCGCTCGGCATGGGAAAAACTGTTTTTT
TRBV15	.	TRBD1	TRBJ1-2	CATSREQGAWYGYTF	TGTGCCACCAGCAGAGAGCAGGGGGCCTGGTATGGCTACACCTTC
TRBV18	.	TRBD1	TRBJ2-3	CASSPGQGASDTQYF	TGTGCCAGCTCACCGGGCCAGGGGGCCTCAGATACGCAGTATTTT
TRBV5-5	.	.	TRBJ1-6	CASSLSPTGNSPLHF	TGTGCCAGCAGCTTGAGTCCGACTGGTAATTCACCCCTCCACTTT
TRBV30	.	TRBD2	TRBJ2-5	CAWSVRGGETQYF	TGTGCCTGGAGTGTGCGGGGGGGGGAGACCCAGTACTTC
TRBV28	.	.	TRBJ1-1	CASRPRGIMNTEAFF	TGTGCCAGCAGGCCGAGGGGTATAATGAACACTGAAGCTTTCTTT
TRBV7-6	.	TRBD1	TRBJ2-5	CASSLALGQGETQYF	TGTGCCAGCAGCTTAGCGCTAGGACAGGGAGAGACCCAGTACTTC
TRBV5-4	.	.	TRBJ2-3	CASSLAALRGRSDTQYF	TGTGCCAGCAGCTTGGCGGCGCTCAGGGGACGATCAGATACGCAGTATTTT
TRBV2	once	.	TRBJ1-4	CASLRGANNEKLFF	TGTGCCAGCCTCCGGGGGGCAAATAATGAAAAACTGTTTTTT
TRBV24-1	.	.	TRBJ1-5	CATSDEGYQPQHF	TGTGCCACCAGTGATGAGGGATATCAGCCCCAGCATTTT
TRBV19	.	.	TRBJ1-2	CASSIVRMANYGYTF	TGTGCCAGTAGTATAGTGAGGATGGCTAACTATGGCTACACCTTC
TRBV4-3	.	.	TRBJ2-1	CASSLAGSEQFF	TGCGCCAGCAGCCTGGCCGGGAGCGAGCAGTTCTTC
TRBV10-3	.	.	TRBJ1-2	CAISESTWGRYGYTF	TGTGCCATCAGTGAGTCGACGTGGGGTCGATACGGCTACACCTTC
TRBV24-1	.	TRBD1	TRBJ1-2	CATSDSDRENGYTF	TGTGCCACCAGTGACTCGGACAGGGAAAATGGCTACACCTTC
TRBV7-2	many	.	TRBJ2-7	CASSFRAGQLYEQYF	TGTGCCAGCAGCTTCAGGGCGGGACAGCTCTACGAGCAGTACTTC
TRBV5-5	.	.	TRBJ2-1	CASTVGGRLLEQFF	TGTGCCAGCACGGTGGGGGGACGTCTCTTGGAGCAGTTCTTC
TRBV10-3	.	.	TRBJ1-2	CAIGTERNYGYTF	TGTGCCATCGGGACGGAGCGTAACTATGGCTACACCTTC
TRBV7-2	.	TRBD1	TRBJ2-7	CASSPGQGAISYEQYF	TGTGCCAGCAGCCCGGGACAGGGGGCAATCTCCTACGAGCAGTACTTC
TRBV12-3/TRBV12-4	.	.	TRBJ2-2	CASSFADTGELFF	TGTGCCAGCAGTTTTGCGGACACCGGGGAGCTGTTTTTT
TRBV5-1	.	TRBD2	TRBJ2-3	CASSSKAGVGTDTQYF	TGCGCCAGCAGCTCTAAAGCGGGGGTCGGCACAGATACGCAGTATTTT
TRBV7-2	.	.	TRBJ2-5	CASSPQGRGQETQYF	TGTGCCAGCAGCCCACAGGGTAGGGGCCAAGAGACCCAGTACTTC
TRBV28	.	TRBD1	TRBJ2-2	CASSIILGQGGNTGELFF	TGTGCCAGCAGTATCATCTTGGGACAGGGAGGAAACACCGGGGAGCTGTTTTTT
TRBV6-1	.	.	TRBJ2-2	CASSDRGHGTGELFF	TGTGCCAGCAGTGACAGGGGCCATGGCACCGGGGAGCTGTTTTTT
TRBV14	.	.	TRBJ2-2	CASSQVHGAGELFF	TGTGCCAGCAGCCAAGTGCATGGGGCCGGGGAGCTGTTTTTT